This entry is about one T cell receptor beta chain. No antigen is known for it. The data were obtained in a study of T cell repertoires in cytomegalovirus infection. Study overall: A matching HLA type, together with CMV infection, was signaled by public TCR beta signatures. Study-wide findings and caveats: What dominated the ex vivo response were HLA-C-restricted CMV-specific TCR beta clonotypes. The cumulative frequency of public TCR beta families distinguished individuals who carried CMV together with the relevant HLA.

The V end was cut by 1 base, the J end by 9 bases, with 15 bases between. CDR1 and CDR2 from the germline V gene are SGHAT and FQNNGV. There are 14 residues in the CDR3. MiXCR, applied by TCRdb to the reads, yields one record per CDR3 protein. The sample has some 920,000 distinct CDR3 sequences, 25% to 40% seen once. The clonotype was recovered from a human donor in good health (CMV status not recorded). Some clones in this sample may be carry-over from other donors' samples. The genes are TRBV11-2 and TRBJ2-5; D perhaps matches TRBD1 (6 bases). The input for sequencing was cultured CD8+ T cells from PBMCs, taken from culture after CMV antigen stimulation. DNA for the CDR3: TGTGCCAGCAGCTTAGGAGGACAGTTCGGGGCCCAGTACTTC. Protein: CASSLGGQFGAQYF.